This entry lists 11 T cell receptor beta chains sequenced from one sample in a study of regulatory T cells in long-lasting Graves disease. As for time point: newly diagnosed GD, antithyroid drugs for less than 3 months. From RNA extracted from PBMCs, the TCR library was made. HTBI primers from iRepertoire and Arm-PCR of CDR3 regions yielded the TCR beta libraries. TCRdb re-called the multiplex PCR reads through MiXCR, storing one row per CDR3 protein. The table lists hundreds of thousands of distinct CDR3 sequences, roughly 16% of them singletons, with 12% in the top ten. These data also formed part of another study, on T cells in Graves' hyperthyroidism and ophthalmopathy.

The specimen comprised peripheral blood mononuclear cells (PBMCs), sampled at new diagnosis, from a patient treated with antithyroid drugs. These receptors were obtained from a man aged 18 to 29 with Graves disease.

The rearrangement uses TRBV5-1 and TRBJ2-1; 8 bases map to TRBD2. The end of the DNA fits TRBJ2-5 better, so the J call may be wrong. This CDR3 comprises 17 residues. CDR1 is SGHRS, CDR2 YFSETQ, per germline. CDR3 loop: CASSLPLSGGVWETQYF. CDR3 nucleotide sequence: TGCGCCAGCAGCCTCCCCCTAAGCGGGGGCGTTTGGGAGACCCAGTACTTC.

This clonotype was seen a handful of times. The CDR3: CSVEVQETQYF. In DNA form, the CDR3 reads TGCAGCGTTGAGGTCCAGGAGACCCAGTACTTC. The chain has TRBV29-1 and TRBJ2-5; D remains unclear. Trimming left V 3 bases short and J 5 bases short, with 7 bases between. The CDR3 extends over 11 amino acids. Looked up from germline, CDR1 is SQVTM and CDR2 is ANQGSEA.

There are a few counts of this clonotype. The rearrangement uses TRBV7-6 and TRBJ2-5, with D perhaps TRBD1 or TRBD2 (7 bases each). V shed 1 base and J shed 5 bases, with 11 bases lying between them. The CDR3 sequence is 14 residues long. Germline lookup yields CDR1 SGHVS and CDR2 FNYEAQ. As DNA, the CDR3 is TGTGCCAGCAGCTTAGATCAGGGGGGGGAGACCCAGTACTTC. Its protein is CASSLDQGGETQYF.

This clonotype came up many times. The CDR3 DNA reads as TGTGCCACCAGTAGGTCAGGAGATACCACAGATACGCAGTATTTT. It translates to CATSRSGDTTDTQYF. This sequence joins TRBV24-1 and TRBJ2-3; D is ambiguous. Trimming pared 6 bases from V and 2 bases from J, leaving 14 bases between. The germline CDR1 and CDR2 sequences are KGHDR and SFDVKD. This CDR3 is 15 amino acids long.

This clonotype was counted between two and nine times. CDR3 protein: CASSPTGAPTYEQYF. In DNA form, the CDR3 reads TGTGCCAGCAGCCCTACGGGGGCCCCAACCTACGAGCAGTACTTC. The rearrangement joins TRBV9 to TRBJ2-7; D is possibly TRBD1 or TRBD2 (6 bases each). With 4 bases removed from V and 2 bases from J, the gap between germline ends came to 16 bases. CDR1 is SGDLS and CDR2 is YYNGEE in the germline V gene. The CDR3 covers 15 residues. Filled out from reference TRBV9 and TRBJ2-7, the complete variable domain reads DSGVTQTPKHLITATGQRVTLRCSPRSGDLSVYWYQQSLDQGLQFLIQYYNGEERAKGNILERFSAQQFPDLHSELNLSSLELGDSALYFCASSPTGAPTYEQYFGPGTRLTVT.

The rearrangement joins TRBV10-2 to TRBJ2-1; 12 bases match TRBD2. The CDR3 totals 15 residues. The ends lost 6 bases at V and 7 bases at J; junction bases unmatched: 7. CDR1 WSHSY and CDR2 SAAADI come from the germline V gene. DNA of the CDR3: TGCGCCAGCAGCGAGACTAGCGGGAGTACGAATGAGCAGTTCTTC. Its translation is CASSETSGSTNEQFF.

In the case of this clonotype: A single base separates this from a much larger clone, so it may be a read error. The chain carries TRBV27 and TRBJ2-3, with TRBD1 matching 7 bases. V shed 2 bases, J shed 3 bases, and the junction held 5 bases outside the gene matches. CDR3 length: 15 amino acids. Germline V CDR1 and CDR2: MNHEY, SMNVEV (reference sequence). Written as DNA, the CDR3 is TGTGCCAGCAGTTTAGGGACAGAGAGGACAGATACGCAGTATTTT. As protein: CASSLGTERTDTQYF.

The rearrangement uses TRBV19 and TRBJ2-1, with TRBD2 identical over 7 bases. From germline, CDR1 is LNHDA and CDR2 SQIVND (reference sequence). The CDR3 extends over 17 amino acids. The junction had 10 bases not matched to a gene; V was cut back by 3 bases and J by 2 bases. CDR3 in DNA: TGTGCCAGTAGTATGGAGGGGTGGGAGGGCCCCTACAATGAGCAGTTCTTC. This gives the protein CASSMEGWEGPYNEQFF. Drawing the rest from reference TRBV19 and TRBJ2-1, the complete variable domain is DGGITQSPKYLFRKEGQNVTLSCEQNLNHDAMYWYRQDPGQGLRLIYYSQIVNDFQKGDIAEGYSVSREKKESFPLTVTSAQKNPTAFYLCASSMEGWEGPYNEQFFGPGTRLTVL.

This clonotype was recorded many times. The chain is built from TRBV29-1 and TRBJ2-7; 8 bases are a match to TRBD1. V was clipped by 3 bases and J by 5 bases; unmatched bases: 3. CDR3 length equals 12 residues. The germline CDR1 and CDR2 sequences are SQVTM and ANQGSEA. The CDR3 DNA is TGCAGCGTTGACGCAGGGGGCAACGAGCAGTACTTC. This gives the protein CSVDAGGNEQYF.

This clonotype appeared a few times. The chain couples TRBV6-1 to TRBJ2-1, with D perhaps matching TRBD1 (6 bases). Germline CDR1 reads MNHNS; CDR2 reads SASEGT. This CDR3 has 16 residues. Deletions cut 6 bases from V and 0 bases from J, with 15 bases between. The CDR3 DNA follows: TGTGCCAGCAGACCTACAGGGTTGAGCTCCTACAATGAGCAGTTCTTC. Encoded protein: CASRPTGLSSYNEQFF.

This clonotype was found a few times. This chain links TRBV7-9 with TRBJ2-1; TRBD2 matches 11 bases. Unmatched junction bases numbered 14, after V lost 0 bases and J lost 13 bases. CDR1 is SEHNR, CDR2 FQNEAQ, per germline (reference sequence). CDR3 length equals 17 residues. The CDR3 coding sequence is TGTGCCAGCAGCTTAGCGCCGGGGGGCGGTAGCGGGAGGGACCAGTTCTTC. Translated: CASSLAPGGGSGRDQFF.